This entry describes one T cell receptor (beta chain). The 120-subject validation cohort, separate from the roughly 700-subject first cohort, included the donors. This sample is part of a study of cytomegalovirus exposure and HLA in healthy donors. Germline V gene sequence: CDR1 KGHSH, CDR2 LQKENI. This CDR3 has 13 amino acids. V was pared by 6 bases and J by 5 bases, with 11 bases between. The assay was immunoSEQ multiplex PCR, and TCRdb's table has in-frame clones only and misses some. In the table there are more than 150,000 clones, roughly 84% of which are singletons. The TCR originated in a woman aged 18-29 years in good health and CMV-seropositive. V is TRBV18 and J is TRBJ2-4; maybe TRBD1 (6 bases). The sequenced material came from PBMCs. The CDR3 nucleotides are TGTGCCAGCTCGGGTACAGGGCAAAACATTCAGTACTTC. This gives the protein CASSGTGQNIQYF.